The present T cell receptor (beta chain) was sequenced within a study of human T cells and chemical hapten exposure (dated by TCRdb to the early 2020s). Study-wide context: For sensitization, 2% DPC in acetone was applied to a 2 cm by 2 cm area of upper inner arm skin. Throughout the approximately 25-week study period, patients were also given weekly therapeutic DPC doses on the scalp. Patch testing on the upper back used Finn chambers containing 0.01% DPC, with scoring done after 6 days according to International Contact Dermatitis Research Group standards. Alopecia areata with under or over 50% scalp involvement, alopecia totalis and alopecia universalis were represented in the patient cohort, which was mostly female. Libraries were combined into a pool for sequencing, and differences in TCR yield between samples came mainly from small differences in library volumes within the pool. The study tracked peripheral blood TCR repertoire changes in vivo during primary and secondary sensitization to the hapten diphenylcyclopropenone (DPC) in alopecia patients. Blood samples were taken from patients before sensitization (week 0) and at 2, 6 and about 24 weeks after DPC sensitization. Blood for TCR sequencing was provided by twenty-nine alopecia patients at one to four time points (pre-sensitization, 2, 6 and 24 weeks).

This clonotype was detected many times. Its antigen is unknown. No base-level quality is on record; no much larger clone is a single base apart. Taken with the paper, the label for time point translates to: patch test 1, 2 weeks after DPC sensitization. Read against the paper, the sample's treatment or condition label means: therapeutic diphenylcyclopropenone sensitization with weekly scalp DPC. At each patch-test visit, blood was drawn before the patch test was applied. To be eligible, patients had to be aged 18 to 70, diagnosed with alopecia and judged suitable for DPC therapy, while pregnant patients were excluded. Total RNA was extracted from unfractionated whole blood collected in Tempus Blood RNA tubes. General study outcomes and caveats: Significantly more large CDR3 similarity clusters were formed by expanded TCRs than by pre-sensitization or healthy control sets, consistent with antigen-driven responses. Because every patient had alopecia, a presumed autoimmune disease, the patients' immune response might differ from that of healthy individuals. Repeated subsampling changed both the strength of the expansion versus patch-test correlation and the threshold at which that correlation became significant. A positive correlation was found between the number of PT1 expanded TCRs and patch test score, with significance reached at thresholds 8, 16 and 32 but not 4. DPC sensitization did not change how many TCRs were above 1 in 1000 frequency, and no evidence was found of alterations in global repertoire structure.

The germline V gene (reference sequence) supplies CDR1 MNHEY and CDR2 SMNVEV. Spanning cysteine to phenylalanine, the CDR3 consists of 12 amino acids. The sequence is cut down to CDR3 DNA, 36 bases in frame from base 1. Germline trimming: 6 bases from V, 6 bases from J; junction bases outside gene matches: 1. Receptor amplification or capture employed RACE. The instrument given in TCRdb is NextSeq 500. During library preparation, unique molecular identifiers were attached to individual cDNA molecules so that TCRs could be counted in a quantitative, reproducible way. Both TCR alpha and TCR beta chains were sequenced from each blood RNA sample. The authors' pipeline ran thus. A median of around 100,000 TCRs per sample was observed, with a range of 23,224 to 690,600. V, J and CDR3 annotation of the TCR reads was carried out using the Decombinator software suite. For the PS versus PT1 abundance plots, all samples were subsampled to the same number of TCRs (28,000). Expanded TCRs were defined as absent before sensitization and observed at least eight times at the 2-week time point. The public reads were reprocessed in TCRdb via fastp at Q25 and MiXCR, keeping in-frame beta chains. Entries that share a CDR3 protein sequence are merged under the most common genes and DNA. TCRdb, not the original authors, processed these V and J calls. This sample is represented by 150,000 to 200,000 distinct CDR3 sequences; around 22% of them were singletons. In total, the top ten clones hold under 7% of the sample.

The V and J segments used are TRBV27 and TRBJ1-5; 8 middle bases align to TRBD1. The sequence derives from a woman aged 45-65 years with alopecia areata. Some clones in this sample may be carry-over from other donors' samples. The sample was whole blood, taken in connection with sensitization to the hapten diphenylcyclopropenone (DPC). The DNA reads TGTGCCAGCAGGACAGGGGTTCAGCCCCAGCATTTT. The resulting protein is CASRTGVQPQHF.